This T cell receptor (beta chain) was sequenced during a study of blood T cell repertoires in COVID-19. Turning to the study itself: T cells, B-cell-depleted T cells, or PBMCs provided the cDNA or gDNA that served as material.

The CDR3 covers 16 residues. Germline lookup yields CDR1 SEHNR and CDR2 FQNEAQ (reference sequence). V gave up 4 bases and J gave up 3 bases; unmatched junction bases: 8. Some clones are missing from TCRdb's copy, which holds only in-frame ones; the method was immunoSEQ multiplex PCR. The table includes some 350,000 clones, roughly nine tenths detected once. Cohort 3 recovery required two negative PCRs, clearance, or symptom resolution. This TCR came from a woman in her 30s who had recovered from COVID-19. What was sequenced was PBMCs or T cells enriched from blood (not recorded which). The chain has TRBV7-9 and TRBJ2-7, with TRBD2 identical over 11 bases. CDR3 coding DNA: TGTGCCAGCAGCTCACCGGGACTAGCGGACCTCTACGAGCAGTACTTC. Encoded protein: CASSSPGLADLYEQYF.